One TCR beta chain is described in this entry. The sample comes from a study of blood T cell repertoires in COVID-19. Study-wide context: Spain, Italy and the United States supplied samples that represented acute and convalescent COVID-19. The analysed material was cDNA or gDNA that came from T cells, B-cell-depleted T cells, or PBMCs.

Germline V gene data show CDR1 as SGDLS and CDR2 as YYNGEE. The V gene lost 0 bases and the J gene lost 4 bases, with 13 bases spanning the gap. The CDR3 is 15 amino acids. Original methodology: Reference gene primer amplification gave estimated nucleated cell counts. The data were produced by immunoSEQ multiplex PCR, yet TCRdb's version contains in-frame clones alone and is incomplete. That table gives V, J and clone size, and the DNA gave D and trimming. This sample has some 390,000 clones; 87% occur once, and the top ten carry over 2%. This receptor was taken from a woman in her sixties with COVID-19, enrolled during active disease. V is TRBV9 and J is TRBJ1-2; D unclear. Material for sequencing was peripheral blood. The CDR3 DNA reads TGTGCCAGCAGCGTAGCTCCGGGGTTAAGCTATGGCTACACCTTC. Protein product: CASSVAPGLSYGYTF.